These 5 T cell receptor beta chains share one sample of origin, sequenced in a study of CD8+CD57+ T cells in acquired aplastic anemia. The TCR beta profiling, which covered VDJ combination and CDR3 sequence, was carried out using genomic DNA as the template. MiXCR was run by TCRdb on the reads, yielding one entry per CDR3 protein. The data hold 260,000 or so distinct CDR3 sequences, with about 80% observed a single time. Whoever was chosen for sequencing had shown CD8+CD57+ cell expansion by flow cytometry. The sequenced material came from sorted CD4+, CD8+, or CD8+CD57+ T cells (not recorded which) from PBMCs. These receptors were collected from a human donor with aplastic anemia.

Details on this clonotype: Since the CDR3 does not end with the conserved phenylalanine or tryptophan, this likely comes from a read error. Because the CDR3's place on the DNA is in doubt, the DNA is left out and the CDR3 is given as listed by TCRdb. CDR3: CASGDGGTATQGFTS. The chain has TRBV2 and TRBJ1-2; the table assigns TRBD1, which was not confirmed against the DNA. Germline loops: CDR1 SNHLY, CDR2 FYNNEI. The CDR3 has 15 amino acids, counting both end residues.

The V gene is TRBV9, the J gene TRBJ2-3, with D tentatively TRBD1 or TRBD2 (5 bases each). The CDR3 spans 14 residues. Germline-derived CDR1 and CDR2 are SGDLS and YYNGEE. The V and J ends lost 2 bases and 10 bases respectively, with 17 bases between them. The CDR3, as DNA: TGTGCCAGCAGCGTCACGGGACGTCCCGATGCGCAGTATTTT. This codes for CASSVTGRPDAQYF.

Worth noting for this clonotype: At one end the junction does not follow the germline gene, possibly because of a read error. This sequence joins TRBV7-8 and TRBJ2-3, with 8 nucleotides matching TRBD1. Germline loops: CDR1 SGHVS, CDR2 FQNEAQ. The CDR3 is made up of 14 amino acids. The CDR3 sequence is CAGSSTGVADTQYF. The CDR3 DNA sequence: TGTGCCGGCAGCTCGACAGGGGTGGCAGATACGCAGTATTTT.

This rearrangement joins TRBV19 to TRBJ2-1; 7 bases are shared with TRBD2. V shed 1 base, J shed 8 bases, and the junction held 11 bases outside the gene matches. The CDR3 has 16 amino acids. CDR1 and CDR2 (germline): LNHDA, SQIVND (reference sequence). The CDR3 nucleotides are TGTGCCAGTAGTATAGCTAGCGGAAACGGTCAGGATGAGCAGTTCTTC. This gives the protein CASSIASGNGQDEQFF.

This chain connects TRBV9 to TRBJ2-3, with D perhaps TRBD2 (5 bases). V was shortened by 4 bases and J by 14 bases, with 23 bases between the two germline ends. CDR3 length: 14 amino acids. Germline values: CDR1 SGDLS, CDR2 YYNGEE. The CDR3 DNA reads TGTGCCAGCAGCTTAGCGACCGCCCGAAATCAGCCGTATTTT. Its translation: CASSLATARNQPYF.